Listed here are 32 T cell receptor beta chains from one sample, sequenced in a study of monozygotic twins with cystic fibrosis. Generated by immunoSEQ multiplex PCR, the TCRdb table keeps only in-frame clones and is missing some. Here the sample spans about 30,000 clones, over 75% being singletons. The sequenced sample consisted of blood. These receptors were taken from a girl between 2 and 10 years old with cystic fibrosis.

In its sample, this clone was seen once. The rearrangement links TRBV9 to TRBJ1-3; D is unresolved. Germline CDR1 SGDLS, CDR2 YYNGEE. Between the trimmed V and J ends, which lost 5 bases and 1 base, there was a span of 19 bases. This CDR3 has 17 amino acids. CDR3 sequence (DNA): TGTGCCAGCAGAAGAGGGCCCGCCTTAAGTTCTGGAAACACCATATATTTT. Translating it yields CASRRGPALSSGNTIYF. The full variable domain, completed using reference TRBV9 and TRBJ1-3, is DSGVTQTPKHLITATGQRVTLRCSPRSGDLSVYWYQQSLDQGLQFLIQYYNGEERAKGNILERFSAQQFPDLHSELNLSSLELGDSALYFCASRRGPALSSGNTIYFGEGSWLTVV.

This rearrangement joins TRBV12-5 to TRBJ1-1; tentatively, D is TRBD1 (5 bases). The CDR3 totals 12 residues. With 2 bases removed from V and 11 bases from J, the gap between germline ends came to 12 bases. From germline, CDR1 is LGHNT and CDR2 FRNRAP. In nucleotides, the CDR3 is TGTGCTAGTGGTTTGTCCGGGGCGGGGGCTTTCTTT. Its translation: CASGLSGAGAFF.

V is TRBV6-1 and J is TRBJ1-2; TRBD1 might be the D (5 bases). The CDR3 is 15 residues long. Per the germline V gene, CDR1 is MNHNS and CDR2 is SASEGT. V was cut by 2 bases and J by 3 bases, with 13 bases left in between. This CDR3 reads CASSERGRVHYGYTF. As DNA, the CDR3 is TGTGCCAGCAGTGAAAGGGGCAGGGTCCACTATGGCTACACCTTC.

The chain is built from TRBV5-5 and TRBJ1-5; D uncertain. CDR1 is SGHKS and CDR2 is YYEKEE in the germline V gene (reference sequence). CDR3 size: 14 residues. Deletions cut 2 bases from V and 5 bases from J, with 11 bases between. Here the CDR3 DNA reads TGTGCCAGCAGCTTTTCTTGGAGTTATCAGCCCCAGCATTTT. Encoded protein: CASSFSWSYQPQHF.

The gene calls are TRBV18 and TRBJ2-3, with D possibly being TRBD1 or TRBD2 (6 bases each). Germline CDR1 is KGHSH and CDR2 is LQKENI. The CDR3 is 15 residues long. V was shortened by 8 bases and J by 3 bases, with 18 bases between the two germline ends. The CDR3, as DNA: TGTGCCAGCGCGATCGGTGGGGGGCTGACAGATACGCAGTATTTT. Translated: CASAIGGGLTDTQYF.

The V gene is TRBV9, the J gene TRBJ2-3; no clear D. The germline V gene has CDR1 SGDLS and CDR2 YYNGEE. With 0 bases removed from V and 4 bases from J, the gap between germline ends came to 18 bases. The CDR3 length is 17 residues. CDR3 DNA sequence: TGTGCCAGCAGCGTAGGGGTCGGTCAGTTTGGGGCAGATACGCAGTATTTT. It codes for CASSVGVGQFGADTQYF.

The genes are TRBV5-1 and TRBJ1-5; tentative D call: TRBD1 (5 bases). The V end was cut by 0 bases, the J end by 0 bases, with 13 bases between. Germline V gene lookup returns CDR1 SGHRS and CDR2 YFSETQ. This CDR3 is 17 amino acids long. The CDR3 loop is CASSLGDQGFSNQPQHF. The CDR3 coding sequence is TGCGCCAGCAGCTTGGGGGATCAGGGATTTAGCAATCAGCCCCAGCATTTT.

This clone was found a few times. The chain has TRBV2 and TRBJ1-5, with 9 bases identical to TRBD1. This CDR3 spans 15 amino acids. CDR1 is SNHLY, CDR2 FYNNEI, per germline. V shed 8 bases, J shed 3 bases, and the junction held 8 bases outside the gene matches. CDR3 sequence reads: CASQTGTGFNQPQHF. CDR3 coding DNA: TGTGCCAGCCAGACCGGGACAGGGTTCAATCAGCCCCAGCATTTT.

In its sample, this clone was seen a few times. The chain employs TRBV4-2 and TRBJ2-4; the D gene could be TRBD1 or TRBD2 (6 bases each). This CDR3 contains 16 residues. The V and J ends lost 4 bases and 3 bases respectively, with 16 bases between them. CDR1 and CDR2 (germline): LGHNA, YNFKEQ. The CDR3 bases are TGTGCCAGCAGCCCAGCCGGGGGCGGGGACAAAAACATTCAGTACTTC. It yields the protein CASSPAGGGDKNIQYF.

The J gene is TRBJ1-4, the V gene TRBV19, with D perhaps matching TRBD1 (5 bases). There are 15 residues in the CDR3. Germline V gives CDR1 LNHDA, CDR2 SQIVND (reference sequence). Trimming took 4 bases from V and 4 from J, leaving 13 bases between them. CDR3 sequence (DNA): TGTGCCAGTAGTAGACAGCTAAGCCTTAATGAAAAACTGTTTTTT. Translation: CASSRQLSLNEKLFF.

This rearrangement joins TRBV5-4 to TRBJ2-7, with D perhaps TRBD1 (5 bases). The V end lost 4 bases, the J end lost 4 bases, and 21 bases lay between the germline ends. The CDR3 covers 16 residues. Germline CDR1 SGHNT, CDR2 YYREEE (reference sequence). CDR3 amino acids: CASSPGPGTGPYEQYF. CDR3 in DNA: TGTGCCAGCAGCCCTGGCCCGGGTACAGGACCGTACGAGCAGTACTTC.

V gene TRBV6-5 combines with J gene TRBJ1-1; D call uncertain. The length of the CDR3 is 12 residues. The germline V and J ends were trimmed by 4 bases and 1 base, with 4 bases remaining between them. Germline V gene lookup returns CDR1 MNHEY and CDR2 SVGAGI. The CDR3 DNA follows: TGTGCCAGCAGTTGGACGAACACTGAAGCTTTCTTT. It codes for CASSWTNTEAFF.

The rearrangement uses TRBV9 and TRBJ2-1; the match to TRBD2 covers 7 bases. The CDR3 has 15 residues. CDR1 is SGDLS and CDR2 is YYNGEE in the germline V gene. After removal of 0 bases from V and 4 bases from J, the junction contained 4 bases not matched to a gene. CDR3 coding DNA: TGTGCCAGCAGCGTAGATGGCGGGAGATACAATGAGCAGTTCTTC. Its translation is CASSVDGGRYNEQFF.

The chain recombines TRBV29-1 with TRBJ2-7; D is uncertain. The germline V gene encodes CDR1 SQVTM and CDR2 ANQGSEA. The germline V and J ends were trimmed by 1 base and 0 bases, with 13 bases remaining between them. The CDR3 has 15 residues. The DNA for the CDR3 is TGCAGCGTTGAAGTTTGGGCAGGCCACTCCTACGAGCAGTACTTC. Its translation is CSVEVWAGHSYEQYF.

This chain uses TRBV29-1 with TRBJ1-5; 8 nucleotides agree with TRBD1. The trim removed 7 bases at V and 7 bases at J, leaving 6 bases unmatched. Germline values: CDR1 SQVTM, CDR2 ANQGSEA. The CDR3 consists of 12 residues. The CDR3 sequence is CSADRDCQPQHF. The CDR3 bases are TGCAGCGCGGACAGGGACTGCCAGCCCCAGCATTTT.

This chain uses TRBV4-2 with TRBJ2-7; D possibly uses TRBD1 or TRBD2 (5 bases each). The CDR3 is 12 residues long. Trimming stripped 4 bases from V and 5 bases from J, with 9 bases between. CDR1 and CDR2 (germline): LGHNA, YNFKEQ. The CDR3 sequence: CASSRMGDEQYF. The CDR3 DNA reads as TGTGCCAGCAGCCGCATGGGGGACGAGCAGTACTTC.

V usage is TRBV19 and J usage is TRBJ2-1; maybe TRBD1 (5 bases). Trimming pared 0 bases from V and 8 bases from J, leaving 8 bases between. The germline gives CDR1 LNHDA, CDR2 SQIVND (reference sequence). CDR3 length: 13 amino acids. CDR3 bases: TGTGCCAGTAGTATAGATCAGGGCTATGAGCAGTTCTTC. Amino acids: CASSIDQGYEQFF. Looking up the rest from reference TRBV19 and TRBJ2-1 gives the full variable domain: DGGITQSPKYLFRKEGQNVTLSCEQNLNHDAMYWYRQDPGQGLRLIYYSQIVNDFQKGDIAEGYSVSREKKESFPLTVTSAQKNPTAFYLCASSIDQGYEQFFGPGTRLTVL.

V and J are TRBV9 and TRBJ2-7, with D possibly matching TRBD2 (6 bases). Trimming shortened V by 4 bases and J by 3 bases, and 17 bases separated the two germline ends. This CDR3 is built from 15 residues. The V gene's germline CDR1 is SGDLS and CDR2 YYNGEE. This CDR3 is CASSPRLEWVYEQYF. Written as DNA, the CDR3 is TGTGCCAGCAGCCCCCGACTAGAATGGGTCTACGAGCAGTACTTC.

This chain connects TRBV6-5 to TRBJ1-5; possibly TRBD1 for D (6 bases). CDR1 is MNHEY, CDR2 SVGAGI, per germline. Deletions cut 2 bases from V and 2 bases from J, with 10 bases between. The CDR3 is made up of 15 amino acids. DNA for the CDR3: TGTGCCAGCAGTTACGTGGACAGCGGCAATCAGCCCCAGCATTTT. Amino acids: CASSYVDSGNQPQHF.

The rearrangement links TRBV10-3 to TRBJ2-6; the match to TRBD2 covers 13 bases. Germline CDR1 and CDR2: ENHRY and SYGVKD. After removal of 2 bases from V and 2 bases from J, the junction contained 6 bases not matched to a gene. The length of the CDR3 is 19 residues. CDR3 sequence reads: CAISEPTSGGLTGANVLTF. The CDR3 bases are TGTGCCATCAGTGAGCCGACTAGCGGGGGGCTTACTGGGGCCAACGTCCTGACTTTC.

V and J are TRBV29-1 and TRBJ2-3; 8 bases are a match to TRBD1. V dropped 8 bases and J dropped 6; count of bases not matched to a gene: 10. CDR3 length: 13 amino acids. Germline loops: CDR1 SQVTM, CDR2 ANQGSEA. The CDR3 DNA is TGCAGCCCCCCTGGACAGGGTTTGGATACGCAGTATTTT. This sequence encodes CSPPGQGLDTQYF.

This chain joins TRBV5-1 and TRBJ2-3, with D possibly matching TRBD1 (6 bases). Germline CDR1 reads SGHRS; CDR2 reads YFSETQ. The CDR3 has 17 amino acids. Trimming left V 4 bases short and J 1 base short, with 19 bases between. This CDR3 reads CASSPGSGVSGTDTQYF. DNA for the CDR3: TGCGCCAGCAGCCCCGGGTCAGGGGTTTCAGGCACAGATACGCAGTATTTT.

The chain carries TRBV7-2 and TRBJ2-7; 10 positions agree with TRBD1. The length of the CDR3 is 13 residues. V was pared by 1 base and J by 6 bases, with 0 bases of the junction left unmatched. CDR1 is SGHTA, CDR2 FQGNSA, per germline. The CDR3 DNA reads TGTGCCAGCAGCTTAGGGACAGGGGGCGAGCAGTACTTC. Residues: CASSLGTGGEQYF.

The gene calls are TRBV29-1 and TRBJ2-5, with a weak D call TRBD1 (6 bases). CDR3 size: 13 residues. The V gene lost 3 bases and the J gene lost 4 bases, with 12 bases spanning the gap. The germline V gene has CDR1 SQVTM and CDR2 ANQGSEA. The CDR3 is CSVEFRGRETQYF. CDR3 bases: TGCAGCGTTGAGTTCAGGGGCCGAGAGACCCAGTACTTC.

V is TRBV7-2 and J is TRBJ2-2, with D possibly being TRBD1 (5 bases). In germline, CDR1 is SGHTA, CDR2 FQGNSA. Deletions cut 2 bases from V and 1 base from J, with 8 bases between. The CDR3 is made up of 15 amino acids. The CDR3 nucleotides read TGTGCCAGCAGCTTACAACAGGTGAACACCGGGGAGCTGTTTTTT. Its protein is CASSLQQVNTGELFF. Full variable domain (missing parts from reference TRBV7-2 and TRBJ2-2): GAGVSQSPSNKVTEKGKDVELRCDPISGHTALYWYRQSLGQGLEFLIYFQGNSAPDKSGLPSDRFSAERTGGSVSTLTIQRTQQEDSAVYLCASSLQQVNTGELFFGEGSRLTVL.

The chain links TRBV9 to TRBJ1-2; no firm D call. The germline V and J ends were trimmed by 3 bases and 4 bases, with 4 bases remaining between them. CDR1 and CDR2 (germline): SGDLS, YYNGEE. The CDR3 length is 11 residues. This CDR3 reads CASSGPYGYTF. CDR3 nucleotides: TGTGCCAGCAGCGGCCCCTATGGCTACACCTTC.

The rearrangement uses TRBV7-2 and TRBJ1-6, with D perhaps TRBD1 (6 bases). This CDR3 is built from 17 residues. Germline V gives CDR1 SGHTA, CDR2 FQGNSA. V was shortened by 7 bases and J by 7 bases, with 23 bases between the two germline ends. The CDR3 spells CASTSMGGASRNSPLHF. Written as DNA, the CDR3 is TGTGCCAGCACCAGTATGGGGGGCGCTTCTCGGAATTCACCCCTCCACTTT.

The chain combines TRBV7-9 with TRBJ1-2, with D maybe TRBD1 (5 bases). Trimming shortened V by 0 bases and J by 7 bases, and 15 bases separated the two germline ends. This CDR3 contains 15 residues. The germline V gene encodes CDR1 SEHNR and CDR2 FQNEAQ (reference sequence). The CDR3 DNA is TGTGCCAGCAGCTTAGCGTCCACAGGCCGGGGTGGCTACACCTTC. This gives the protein CASSLASTGRGGYTF.

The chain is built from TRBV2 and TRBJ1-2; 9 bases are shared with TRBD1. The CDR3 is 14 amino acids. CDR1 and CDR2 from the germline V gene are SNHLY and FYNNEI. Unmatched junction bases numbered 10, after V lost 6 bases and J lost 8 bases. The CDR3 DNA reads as TGTGCCAGCAGCCTCAAGACCGGGACAGGGGGCTACACCTTC. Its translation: CASSLKTGTGGYTF.

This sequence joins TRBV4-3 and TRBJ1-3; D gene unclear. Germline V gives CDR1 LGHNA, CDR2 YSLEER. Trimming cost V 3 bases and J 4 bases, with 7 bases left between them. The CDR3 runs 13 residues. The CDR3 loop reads CASSQRPGNTIYF. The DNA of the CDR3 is TGCGCCAGCAGCCAGAGACCCGGAAACACCATATATTTT.

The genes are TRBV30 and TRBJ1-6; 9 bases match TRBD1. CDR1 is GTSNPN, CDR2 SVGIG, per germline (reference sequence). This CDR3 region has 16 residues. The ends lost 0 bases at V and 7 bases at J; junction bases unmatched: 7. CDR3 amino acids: CAWSVQTGTGNSPLHF. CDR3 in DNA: TGTGCCTGGAGTGTCCAAACCGGGACAGGGAATTCACCCCTCCACTTT.

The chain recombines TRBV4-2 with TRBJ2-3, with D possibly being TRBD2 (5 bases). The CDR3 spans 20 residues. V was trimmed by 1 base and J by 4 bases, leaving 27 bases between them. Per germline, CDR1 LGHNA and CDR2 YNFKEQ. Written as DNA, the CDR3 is TGTGCCAGCAGCCAAGCCTTCCCACTAGTCCTTGTCGGGCCGTCAGATACGCAGTATTTT. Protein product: CASSQAFPLVLVGPSDTQYF.